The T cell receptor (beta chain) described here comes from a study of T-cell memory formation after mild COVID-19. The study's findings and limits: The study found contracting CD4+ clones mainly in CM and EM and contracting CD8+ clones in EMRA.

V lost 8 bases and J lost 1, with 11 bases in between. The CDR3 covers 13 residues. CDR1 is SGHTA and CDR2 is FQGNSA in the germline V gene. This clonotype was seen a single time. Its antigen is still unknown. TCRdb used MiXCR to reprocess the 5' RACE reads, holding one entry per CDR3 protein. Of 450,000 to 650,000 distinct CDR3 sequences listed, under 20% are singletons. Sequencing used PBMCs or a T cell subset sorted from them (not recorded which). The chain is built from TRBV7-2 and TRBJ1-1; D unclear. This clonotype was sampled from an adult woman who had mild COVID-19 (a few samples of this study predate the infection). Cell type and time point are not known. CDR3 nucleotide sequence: TGTGCCAGCCAGAAGGCCCAGAACACTGAAGCTTTCTTT. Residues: CASQKAQNTEAFF. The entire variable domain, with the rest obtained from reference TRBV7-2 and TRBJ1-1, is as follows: GAGVSQSPSNKVTEKGKDVELRCDPISGHTALYWYRQSLGQGLEFLIYFQGNSAPDKSGLPSDRFSAERTGGSVSTLTIQRTQQEDSAVYLCASQKAQNTEAFFGQGTRLTVV.